Listed here are 31 T cell receptor beta chains from one sample, sequenced in a study of cytomegalovirus exposure and HLA in healthy donors. The study ran its PCR with 60 Vbeta and 13 Jbeta primers. Method: immunoSEQ multiplex PCR; TCRdb's copy keeps in-frame clones and lacks some. This table holds roughly 200,000 clones. Sequenced sample: PBMCs. The receptors here all came from a man aged 25-40 years in good health and CMV-seronegative.

The chain recombines TRBV2 with TRBJ1-3; D uncertain. V was pared by 7 bases and J by 0 bases, with 10 bases between. This CDR3 contains 14 residues. CDR1 and CDR2 (germline): SNHLY, FYNNEI. The CDR3 is CASIEGSSGNTIYF. The CDR3 DNA is TGTGCCAGCATCGAGGGAAGCTCTGGAAACACCATATATTTT.

The rearrangement links TRBV27 to TRBJ1-2, with a tentative D call TRBD1 (5 bases). The CDR3 length is 16 residues. Trimming pared 4 bases from V and 7 bases from J, leaving 22 bases between. Germline V gives CDR1 MNHEY, CDR2 SMNVEV (reference sequence). CDR3 sequence (DNA): TGTGCCAGCAGTTCCCAGGGCAAGGGGCGGCGGAGTGGCTACACCTTC. Residues: CASSSQGKGRRSGYTF.

V is TRBV9 and J is TRBJ1-3, with D possibly TRBD1 on 5 matching bases. With 2 bases removed from V and 0 bases from J, the gap between germline ends came to 9 bases. Germline assignment: CDR1 SGDLS and CDR2 YYNGEE. The CDR3 extends over 15 amino acids. The CDR3 region has the DNA TGTGCCAGCAGCGTGACAGCTCACTCTGGAAACACCATATATTTT. Its protein product is CASSVTAHSGNTIYF.

The chain is built from TRBV7-9 and TRBJ2-2; 10 bases align to TRBD1. J gave up 4 bases and V 3 bases, and 5 bases lay outside the gene matches. CDR1 SEHNR and CDR2 FQNEAQ come from the germline V gene (reference sequence). The CDR3 sequence is 16 residues long. The chain's CDR3 is CASSLGTGDATGELFF. CDR3 nucleotides: TGTGCCAGCAGCTTGGGGACAGGGGATGCCACCGGGGAGCTGTTTTTT.

This chain links TRBV6-5 with TRBJ1-2, with 8 bases fitting TRBD1. CDR1 is MNHEY and CDR2 is SVGAGI in the germline V gene. The CDR3 consists of 12 residues. V trimming: 7 bases; J trimming: 4 bases; junction bases outside the gene matches: 2. CDR3 sequence: CASKTGGYGYTF. The CDR3, as DNA: TGTGCCAGCAAAACAGGGGGCTATGGCTACACCTTC.

This sequence joins TRBV6-5 and TRBJ2-2; 8 bases match TRBD1. The V and J ends lost 2 bases and 7 bases, in that order; junction bases with no gene match: 6. Germline CDR1 and CDR2: MNHEY and SVGAGI. This CDR3 is 15 amino acids long. The CDR3 is CASSYQQGGYGELFF. CDR3 sequence (DNA): TGTGCCAGCAGTTACCAACAGGGGGGCTACGGGGAGCTGTTTTTT.

The chain joins TRBV7-9 to TRBJ2-3; 11 bases agree with TRBD2. This CDR3 is built from 18 residues. V dropped 0 bases and J dropped 5; count of bases not matched to a gene: 10. Germline lookup yields CDR1 SEHNR and CDR2 FQNEAQ (reference sequence). The CDR3 here is CASSLALLAGGLVDTQYF. The CDR3 DNA reads as TGTGCCAGCAGCTTAGCGCTTCTAGCGGGGGGATTGGTAGATACGCAGTATTTT.

This rearrangement joins TRBV5-1 to TRBJ1-1; D remains ambiguous. Germline-derived CDR1 and CDR2 are SGHRS and YFSETQ. The CDR3 consists of 15 residues. V lost 0 bases, J lost 0 bases, and 9 bases lay in between. The CDR3 nucleotides read TGCGCCAGCAGCTTGGATCCCAACATGAACACTGAAGCTTTCTTT. Translation: CASSLDPNMNTEAFF.

J is TRBJ2-7 and V is TRBV5-5; 8 bases line up with TRBD1. CDR1 is SGHKS and CDR2 is YYEKEE in the germline V gene (reference sequence). This CDR3 is built from 13 residues. The J segment lost 2 bases and the V segment lost 5 bases, leaving 3 bases of the junction unmatched. As DNA, the CDR3 is TGTGCCAGCAGTTTGACAGGGGCCTACGAGCAGTACTTC. It yields the protein CASSLTGAYEQYF.

The chain uses TRBV28 and TRBJ2-7; TRBD1 agrees at 7 bases. J gave up 2 bases and V 2 bases, and 3 bases lay outside the gene matches. This CDR3 spans 14 amino acids. Germline V gene lookup returns CDR1 MDHEN and CDR2 SYDVKM. As DNA, the CDR3 is TGTGCCAGCAGTTTAGAGGGGACAGCCTACGAGCAGTACTTC. Translated, it gives CASSLEGTAYEQYF. Using reference TRBV28 and TRBJ2-7 for the parts outside the CDR3, the full variable domain is DVKVTQSSRYLVKRTGEKVFLECVQDMDHENMFWYRQDPGLGLRLIYFSYDVKMKEKGDIPEGYSVSREKKERFSLILESASTNQTSMYLCASSLEGTAYEQYFGPGTRLTVT.

The chain links TRBV6-5 to TRBJ1-3, with D unclear. The V end was cut by 6 bases, the J end by 0 bases, with 9 bases between. The CDR3 is 14 residues long. Looked up from germline, CDR1 is MNHEY and CDR2 is SVGAGI. CDR3 DNA: TGTGCCAGCAGCCTCATGAGCTCTGGAAACACCATATATTTT. As protein: CASSLMSSGNTIYF.

The chain recombines TRBV11-3 with TRBJ2-1; 8 bases agree with TRBD2. With V trimmed by 0 bases and J by 5 bases, 6 bases remained unmatched. The CDR3 covers 16 residues. Germline V lookup: CDR1 SGHNT, CDR2 YENEEA. The CDR3 spells CASSLDEGSGNNEQFF. CDR3 coding DNA: TGTGCCAGCAGCTTAGATGAAGGTAGCGGGAACAATGAGCAGTTCTTC.

This sequence joins TRBV7-9 and TRBJ1-3; 8 positions match TRBD1. The CDR3 runs 19 residues. Trimming took 1 base from V and 0 from J; bases not matched to a gene: 11. Germline V lookup: CDR1 SEHNR, CDR2 FQNEAQ (reference sequence). The CDR3 bases are TGTGCCAGCAGCTTAGATTATTTTGCAGGGGGCCCCTCTGGAAACACCATATATTTT. Protein sequence: CASSLDYFAGGPSGNTIYF.

The rearrangement joins TRBV2 to TRBJ1-1; 7 nucleotides align to TRBD1. Germline V lookup: CDR1 SNHLY, CDR2 FYNNEI. The V segment lost 2 bases and the J segment 3 bases; nucleotides outside the gene matches: 3. The CDR3 has 14 amino acids. The CDR3 sequence is CASSEWQGDTEAFF. The CDR3 bases are TGTGCCAGCAGTGAATGGCAGGGGGACACTGAAGCTTTCTTT.

The chain links TRBV5-8 to TRBJ1-1; TRBD1 matches at 7 bases. V lost 6 bases and J lost 5; bases outside the gene matches: 7. Germline CDR1 is SGHTS and CDR2 is YDEGEE. The CDR3 sequence is 13 residues long. The CDR3 region is CASTYDRVTEAFF. CDR3 DNA: TGTGCCAGCACCTATGACAGGGTGACTGAAGCTTTCTTT.

The chain combines TRBV6-1 with TRBJ1-3, with 7 bases identical to TRBD1. The germline CDR1 and CDR2 sequences are MNHNS and SASEGT. The CDR3 has 15 residues. Trimming at V came to 6 bases and at J to 0 bases, leaving 5 bases not matched to a gene. CDR3 region: CASRTGTASGNTIYF. The DNA of the CDR3 is TGTGCCAGCAGAACCGGGACAGCCTCTGGAAACACCATATATTTT.

Points on this clone: Within the sample, other DNA sequences also encode this same CDR3. V is TRBV5-1 and J is TRBJ1-4, with 9 bases aligning to TRBD1. CDR3 size: 15 residues. J gave up 5 bases and V 2 bases, and 4 bases lay outside the gene matches. CDR1 is SGHRS and CDR2 is YFSETQ in the germline V gene. Here the CDR3 reads CASSLAGTGNEKLFF. The CDR3 DNA reads TGCGCCAGCAGCTTAGCCGGGACAGGGAATGAAAAACTGTTTTTT.

This chain joins TRBV27 and TRBJ2-3; 8 bases map to TRBD1. Germline CDR1 is MNHEY and CDR2 is SMNVEV (reference sequence). The CDR3 length is 15 residues. The junction had 8 bases not matched to a gene; V was cut back by 3 bases and J by 6 bases. DNA for the CDR3: TGTGCCAGCAGTTTCGGCAGGGGGCGCTTGGATACGCAGTATTTT. Translation gives CASSFGRGRLDTQYF.

The CDR3 sequence is CASTVSGTMLRSEQFF. The CDR3 nucleotides are TGCGCCAGTACCGTGTCAGGGACTATGTTACGTAGTGAGCAGTTCTTC. The chain links TRBV5-1 to TRBJ2-1; TRBD2 matches 7 bases. CDR1 is SGHRS and CDR2 is YFSETQ in the germline V gene. This CDR3 is built from 16 residues. With 8 bases clipped from V and 9 bases from J, the junction kept 20 bases outside the gene matches.

The gene calls are TRBV27 and TRBJ1-6; D is unclear. Germline V gene sequence: CDR1 MNHEY, CDR2 SMNVEV (reference sequence). The CDR3 totals 14 residues. The V gene lost 2 bases and the J gene lost 13 bases, with 15 bases spanning the gap. CDR3 in amino acids: CASSLGGLEAPLHF. CDR3 bases: TGTGCCAGCAGTTTAGGTGGTTTAGAGGCGCCCCTCCACTTT.

The V and J genes are TRBV27 and TRBJ1-5; D is possibly TRBD1 (5 bases). V gave up 1 base and J gave up 0 bases, with 10 bases separating them. The CDR3 is 16 amino acids. CDR1 and CDR2 (germline): MNHEY, SMNVEV (reference sequence). The CDR3 reads CASSLWSQGSNQPQHF. In nucleotides, the CDR3 is TGTGCCAGCAGTTTATGGTCGCAGGGTAGCAATCAGCCCCAGCATTTT.

V gene TRBV5-1 combines with J gene TRBJ2-3; 7 bases fit TRBD1. Losses at the gene ends were 4 bases for V and 1 base for J; bases not matched to a gene: 9. Germline V gives CDR1 SGHRS, CDR2 YFSETQ. The CDR3 totals 16 residues. The CDR3 here is CASSLVRQGGTDTQYF. In DNA form, the CDR3 reads TGCGCCAGCAGCCTTGTTAGACAGGGAGGCACAGATACGCAGTATTTT.

The rearrangement uses TRBV28 and TRBJ1-2, with 7 bases aligning to TRBD1. Looked up from germline, CDR1 is MDHEN and CDR2 is SYDVKM. Losses at the gene ends were 2 bases for V and 6 bases for J; bases not matched to a gene: 6. This CDR3 is built from 14 residues. The CDR3 nucleotides read TGTGCCAGCAGTTTACCCCAGGGGGGCGATGGCTACACCTTC. The encoded protein is CASSLPQGGDGYTF.

This chain joins TRBV6-5 and TRBJ1-2, with TRBD1 matching over 7 bases. Germline V gene data show CDR1 as MNHEY and CDR2 as SVGAGI. CDR3 length: 14 residues. The J segment lost 4 bases and the V segment lost 4 bases, leaving 6 bases of the junction unmatched. CDR3 region: CASSSDRLGYGYTF. Written as DNA, the CDR3 is TGTGCCAGCAGTTCGGACAGGCTAGGCTATGGCTACACCTTC.

Regarding this clone: Within the sample, other DNA sequences also encode this same CDR3. This rearrangement joins TRBV30 to TRBJ2-3; D not resolved. The CDR3 has 14 amino acids. V was clipped by 0 bases and J by 0 bases, with 7 bases between them. From germline, CDR1 is GTSNPN and CDR2 SVGIG (reference sequence). CDR3 bases: TGTGCCTGGAGTGTGCGTGCTAGCACAGATACGCAGTATTTT. Translated: CAWSVRASTDTQYF.

The V and J genes are TRBV5-3 and TRBJ2-2, with 8 bases aligning to TRBD1. TRBV5-3 is an open reading frame, and its role is uncertain. The length of the CDR3 is 16 residues. The V segment lost 1 base and the J segment 1 base; nucleotides outside the gene matches: 3. The CDR3 is CARSLTGTGNTGELFF. The CDR3 DNA sequence: TGTGCCAGAAGCTTGACCGGGACAGGGAACACCGGGGAGCTGTTTTTT.

Worth noting for this clone: One end of the junction varies from germline; a read error may be responsible. The V and J genes are TRBV28 and TRBJ2-7; D may be TRBD2 (5 bases). The germline V gene has CDR1 MDHEN and CDR2 SYDVKM. CDR3 length: 15 amino acids. This CDR3 reads CASSGVVGHHYKQYF. The CDR3 region has the DNA TGTGCCAGCAGCGGGGTAGTCGGGCACCACTACAAGCAGTACTTC. Full variable domain (remainder filled in from reference TRBV28 and TRBJ2-7): DVKVTQSSRYLVKRTGEKVFLECVQDMDHENMFWYRQDPGLGLRLIYFSYDVKMKEKGDIPEGYSVSREKKERFSLILESASTNQTSMYLCASSGVVGHHYKQYFGPGTRLTVT.

The chain combines TRBV30 with TRBJ1-5; a possible D gene is TRBD1 (5 bases). This CDR3 region has 12 residues. Trimming removed 5 bases at V and 4 bases at J, with 9 bases between. Germline V CDR1 and CDR2: GTSNPN, SVGIG (reference sequence). The CDR3 DNA sequence: TGTGCCTGGCGAAGGGGAAATCAGCCCCAGCATTTT. Translated, it gives CAWRRGNQPQHF.

The chain recombines TRBV6-5 with TRBJ2-3; D unresolved. CDR1 is MNHEY and CDR2 is SVGAGI in the germline V gene. The CDR3 totals 14 residues. With 6 bases removed from V and 2 bases from J, the gap between germline ends came to 12 bases. Written as DNA, the CDR3 is TGTGCCAGCAGCCCCGGGTATCTCACAGATACGCAGTATTTT. Translation gives CASSPGYLTDTQYF.

The rearrangement links TRBV28 to TRBJ2-1; D might be TRBD2 (7 bases). CDR1 and CDR2 from the germline V gene are MDHEN and SYDVKM. The CDR3 is made up of 16 amino acids. Trimming stripped 7 bases from V and 9 bases from J, with 25 bases between. DNA for the CDR3: TGTGCCAGCACCAAAGGAGGGGGAGGGCTTTTATTTGAGCAGTTCTTC. Encoded protein: CASTKGGGGLLFEQFF. Combining the CDR3 with reference TRBV28 and TRBJ2-1 gives the whole variable domain DVKVTQSSRYLVKRTGEKVFLECVQDMDHENMFWYRQDPGLGLRLIYFSYDVKMKEKGDIPEGYSVSREKKERFSLILESASTNQTSMYLCASTKGGGGLLFEQFFGPGTRLTVL.

The gene calls are TRBV7-7 and TRBJ1-4; 9 bases match TRBD1. Germline CDR1 SSHAT, CDR2 FNYEAQ (reference sequence). This CDR3 comprises 14 residues. V shed 5 bases, J shed 12 bases, and the junction held 10 bases outside the gene matches. CDR3 residues: CASSQGQGRGELFF. The CDR3 nucleotides read TGTGCCAGCAGCCAGGGACAGGGTCGGGGGGAACTGTTTTTT.